The 22 T cell receptor beta chains below were found in one sample sequenced in a study of beta chain features in type 1 diabetes. Findings of the study overall: Shorter TCRB CDR3s, moderately but significantly so, were found in Type 1 diabetes patients in all four CD4+ subsets.

The investigators reverse transcribed all of the isolated RNA, so they sequenced expressed TCRB transcripts. Method: immunoSEQ multiplex PCR; TCRdb's copy keeps in-frame clones and lacks some. The repertoire holds around 180,000 clones, with 7% to 9% as singletons. Their specific antigens are unknown. The material sequenced was central memory CD4+ T cells from blood. The receptors derive from a man between 18 and 35 years old with type 1 diabetes.

Written as DNA, the CDR3 is TGTGCCAGCAGTGAAAGTGAGGGACAGGGGTTAAGGGAGCAGTACTTC. It encodes CASSESEGQGLREQYF. V and J are TRBV2 and TRBJ2-7; 10 positions agree with TRBD1. CDR1 SNHLY and CDR2 FYNNEI come from the germline V gene. The junction had 11 bases not matched to a gene; V was cut back by 2 bases and J by 7 bases. The length of the CDR3 is 16 residues.

This clone was seen only a few times. This same CDR3 is encoded by further DNA sequences in the sample. The V call is TRBV7-2, the J call TRBJ2-5, with D maybe TRBD2 (5 bases). This CDR3 comprises 13 residues. V gave up 3 bases and J gave up 4 bases, with 9 bases separating them. Per germline, CDR1 SGHTA and CDR2 FQGNSA. As DNA, the CDR3 is TGTGCCAGCAGCTTGGACTTGAGAGAGACCCAGTACTTC. Residues: CASSLDLRETQYF.

The gene calls are TRBV7-2 and TRBJ1-2; weak D call: TRBD1 (5 bases). The CDR3 runs to 18 residues. Trimming pared 1 base from V and 3 bases from J, leaving 21 bases between. The germline V gene encodes CDR1 SGHTA and CDR2 FQGNSA. The CDR3 region has the DNA TGTGCCAGCAGCTTAGGGGTTCGGCGGGGGGGTGTTGACTATGGCTACACCTTC. Translation gives CASSLGVRRGGVDYGYTF.

V gene TRBV28 combines with J gene TRBJ1-5; TRBD1 matches at 8 bases. The CDR3 is 15 residues long. V shed 1 base, J shed 5 bases, and the junction held 4 bases outside the gene matches. The germline gives CDR1 MDHEN, CDR2 SYDVKM. CDR3: CASSLSGGGHQPQHF. The CDR3 DNA sequence: TGTGCCAGCAGTTTATCAGGGGGCGGCCATCAGCCCCAGCATTTT. Together with reference TRBV28 and TRBJ1-5, the CDR3 gives the full variable domain: DVKVTQSSRYLVKRTGEKVFLECVQDMDHENMFWYRQDPGLGLRLIYFSYDVKMKEKGDIPEGYSVSREKKERFSLILESASTNQTSMYLCASSLSGGGHQPQHFGDGTRLSIL.

This clone was counted only a few times. The J gene is TRBJ2-1, the V gene TRBV5-6, with D maybe TRBD1 (5 bases). CDR3 size: 17 residues. Germline V lookup: CDR1 SGHDT, CDR2 YYEEEE. V lost 0 bases, J lost 3 bases, and 16 bases lay in between. The CDR3 DNA is TGTGCCAGCAGCTTGGAGCGCCTGCGACAGCACTACAATGAGCAGTTCTTC. Translated: CASSLERLRQHYNEQFF.

CDR3 in amino acids: CASSLVEVSRTQYF. The CDR3 DNA is TGTGCCAGCAGCTTAGTCGAGGTCTCCCGTACGCAGTATTTT. The gene calls are TRBV7-8 and TRBJ2-3, with unresolved D. Germline loops: CDR1 SGHVS, CDR2 FQNEAQ. With 1 base removed from V and 8 bases from J, the gap between germline ends came to 13 bases. The CDR3 loop spans 14 amino acids. Based on the CDR3 plus reference TRBV7-8 and TRBJ2-3, the full variable domain is GAGVSQSPRYKVAKRGQDVALRCDPISGHVSLFWYQQALGQGPEFLTYFQNEAQLDKSGLPSDRFFAERPEGSVSTLKIQRTQQEDSAVYLCASSLVEVSRTQYFGPGTRLTVL.

This chain joins TRBV9 and TRBJ1-2; a weak D match, TRBD1 (5 bases). CDR1 and CDR2 (germline): SGDLS, YYNGEE. Deletions cut 0 bases from V and 7 bases from J, with 16 bases between. The CDR3 sequence is 15 residues long. Here the CDR3 DNA reads TGTGCCAGCAGCGTAGCTGGCAGGGAAGAGTTTGGCTACACCTTC. This encodes CASSVAGREEFGYTF.

The J gene is TRBJ2-3, the V gene TRBV5-1; no clear D. Per germline, CDR1 SGHRS and CDR2 YFSETQ. V was trimmed by 1 base and J by 0 bases, leaving 9 bases between them. CDR3 length: 15 amino acids. CDR3 loop: CASSLSAPSTDTQYF. The CDR3 DNA reads TGCGCCAGCAGCTTGTCAGCGCCTAGCACAGATACGCAGTATTTT.

The rearrangement joins TRBV4-3 to TRBJ1-2; no firm D call. V dropped 0 bases and J dropped 4 bases, with 12 bases sitting between them. Germline lookup yields CDR1 LGHNA and CDR2 YSLEER. The CDR3 is 15 residues long. CDR3 sequence (DNA): TGCGCCAGCAGCCAAGAAAGGGAGGGTGGCTATGGCTACACCTTC. Translating it yields CASSQEREGGYGYTF.

This clone has only a few counts. This chain joins TRBV7-9 and TRBJ1-5; TRBD1 might be the D (5 bases). This CDR3 contains 13 residues. Trimming removed 3 bases from V and 6 bases from J, with 9 bases in between. Germline V gene lookup returns CDR1 SEHNR and CDR2 FQNEAQ (reference sequence). The CDR3 DNA is TGTGCCAGCAGCTTCGGGGGGGTTCAGCCCCAGCATTTT. Its protein product is CASSFGGVQPQHF.

This clone was seen more than once but under ten times. J is TRBJ2-3 and V is TRBV5-1; maybe TRBD1 (5 bases). CDR3 length equals 14 residues. The ends were cut back, 0 bases at V and 4 bases at J, with 9 bases in the middle. Germline V lookup: CDR1 SGHRS, CDR2 YFSETQ. The CDR3 here is CASSLARAPDTQYF. In DNA form, the CDR3 reads TGCGCCAGCAGCTTGGCCAGGGCACCAGATACGCAGTATTTT.

This clone has a handful of counts. The chain recombines TRBV18 with TRBJ1-1, with 7 nucleotides matching TRBD1. The V gene end was trimmed by 6 bases and the J gene end by 1 base; junction bases not matched to a gene: 5. Looked up from germline, CDR1 is KGHSH and CDR2 is LQKENI. The CDR3 extends over 14 amino acids. CDR3 residues: CASSWDSSNTEAFF. The CDR3 nucleotides read TGTGCCAGCTCCTGGGACAGCTCGAACACTGAAGCTTTCTTT.

With respect to this clone: One end of the junction fails to match germline, which may point to a read error. The rearrangement uses TRBV7-2 and TRBJ1-6; perhaps TRBD1 as D (5 bases). This CDR3 is built from 15 residues. CDR1 is SGHTA and CDR2 is FQGNSA in the germline V gene. The CDR3 region has the DNA TGCGCCAGCAGCCAAGGGGCAGCAACTTATTCACCCCTCCACTTT. Translating gives CASSQGAATYSPLHF.

The rearrangement joins TRBV30 to TRBJ2-7; 7 bases map to TRBD1. Unmatched junction bases numbered 4, after V lost 0 bases and J lost 5 bases. Germline V gives CDR1 GTSNPN, CDR2 SVGIG (reference sequence). The CDR3 contains 13 residues. The CDR3 reads CAWSVKGADEQYF. Written as DNA, the CDR3 is TGTGCCTGGAGTGTAAAGGGGGCGGACGAGCAGTACTTC.

A few counts support this clone. V usage is TRBV27 and J usage is TRBJ1-2; TRBD1 matches 10 bases. Germline CDR1 and CDR2: MNHEY and SMNVEV (reference sequence). This CDR3 spans 15 amino acids. V dropped 4 bases and J dropped 8; count of bases not matched to a gene: 10. The CDR3 DNA is TGTGCCAGCAGTTATCGGGACAGGGGAGTAAGCGGCTACACCTTC. This translates into CASSYRDRGVSGYTF.

The chain links TRBV6-6 to TRBJ2-7, with D maybe TRBD1 (6 bases). Germline CDR1 is MNHNY and CDR2 is SVGAGI (reference sequence). The germline V and J ends were trimmed by 4 bases and 2 bases, with 9 bases remaining between them. The CDR3 is 13 amino acids. The CDR3 is CASSSDSPYEQYF. CDR3 nucleotides: TGTGCCAGCAGTTCGGACAGTCCCTACGAGCAGTACTTC.

CDR3 nucleotide sequence: TGCAGCGTCCGGTGGGCGATCTTCTATGGCTACACCTTC. Its protein is CSVRWAIFYGYTF. This chain uses TRBV29-1 with TRBJ1-2, with D hard to call. The ends were cut back, 6 bases at V and 4 bases at J, with 15 bases in the middle. The V gene's germline CDR1 is SQVTM and CDR2 ANQGSEA. CDR3 length equals 13 residues.

This clone showed up just a few times. CDR3 coding DNA: TGTGCCTGGGAAACAGGGTCCTATGGCTACACCTTC. It translates to CAWETGSYGYTF. The V call is TRBV30, the J call TRBJ1-2; perhaps TRBD1 as D (6 bases). The length of the CDR3 is 12 residues. Trimming took 5 bases from V and 4 from J, leaving 11 bases between them. The germline CDR1 and CDR2 sequences are GTSNPN and SVGIG (reference sequence).

This clone turned up a few times. The chain combines TRBV27 with TRBJ1-2, with TRBD1 matching 9 bases. This CDR3 contains 12 residues. The V and J ends lost 6 bases and 8 bases, in that order; junction bases with no gene match: 4. Germline-derived CDR1 and CDR2 are MNHEY and SMNVEV (reference sequence). CDR3 sequence: CASRRTGEGYTF. CDR3 DNA sequence: TGTGCCAGCAGGCGGACAGGGGAGGGCTACACCTTC.

The chain combines TRBV29-1 with TRBJ2-1; TRBD2 matches 14 bases. This CDR3 is built from 16 residues. Germline CDR1 SQVTM, CDR2 ANQGSEA. The trim removed 4 bases at V and 6 bases at J, leaving 8 bases unmatched. The CDR3 bases are TGCAGCGTTGGGTACACGACTAGCGGGGGGGCCAATGAGCAGTTCTTC. Translation gives CSVGYTTSGGANEQFF.

This chain joins TRBV30 and TRBJ1-2; TRBD1 agrees at 10 bases. Germline CDR1 GTSNPN, CDR2 SVGIG (reference sequence). The CDR3 consists of 16 residues. V trimming: 3 bases; J trimming: 2 bases; junction bases outside the gene matches: 9. The CDR3 nucleotides read TGTGCCTGGAGGGAGGGACAGGGGCGATTAAACTATGGCTACACCTTC. It yields the protein CAWREGQGRLNYGYTF.

This chain connects TRBV15 to TRBJ2-3; no reliable D call. The V end lost 1 base, the J end lost 7 bases, and 18 bases lay between the germline ends. The CDR3 has 16 amino acids. Germline V gene lookup returns CDR1 LNHNV and CDR2 YYDKDF (reference sequence). Written as DNA, the CDR3 is TGTGCCACCAGCAGAGGCATTACGGAGATCACCCATACGCAGTATTTT. This sequence encodes CATSRGITEITHTQYF.